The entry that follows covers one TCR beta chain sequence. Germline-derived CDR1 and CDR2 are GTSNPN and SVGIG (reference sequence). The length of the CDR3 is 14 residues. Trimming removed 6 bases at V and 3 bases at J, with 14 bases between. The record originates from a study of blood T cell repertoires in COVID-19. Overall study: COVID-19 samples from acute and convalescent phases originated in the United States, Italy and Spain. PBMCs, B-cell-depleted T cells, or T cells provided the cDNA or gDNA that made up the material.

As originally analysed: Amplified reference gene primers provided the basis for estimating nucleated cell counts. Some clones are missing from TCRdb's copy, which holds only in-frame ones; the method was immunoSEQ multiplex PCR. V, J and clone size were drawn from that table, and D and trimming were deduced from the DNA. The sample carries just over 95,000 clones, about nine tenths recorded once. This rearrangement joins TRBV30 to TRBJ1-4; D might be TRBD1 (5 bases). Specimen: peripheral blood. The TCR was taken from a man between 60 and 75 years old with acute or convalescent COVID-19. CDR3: CACHAGGSNEKLFF. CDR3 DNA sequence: TGTGCCTGCCACGCCGGGGGGTCTAATGAAAAACTGTTTTTT.